One TCR beta chain is described in this entry. Antigen unknown. The naive CD8 fraction comprised CD45RO-negative cells positively selected for CCR7 and excluded terminally differentiated effector memory CD45RA+ cells. The sample originates from a study of shared clonotypes between healthy human individuals. Study findings and constraints: Estimated richness values were generally larger in naive subsets than in memory subsets. Blood was the only sampled material, and tissue repertoires likely differ.

The authors' processing: Filtering differed since immunoSEQ provided only junctions, with no quality scores. The data were produced by immunoSEQ multiplex PCR, yet TCRdb's version contains in-frame clones alone and is incomplete. V and J calls and clone size are those listed in that table; D and trimming were worked out from the DNA. The data contain millions of clones, about 95% of them singletons. Germline V gives CDR1 SGHNT, CDR2 YYREEE (reference sequence). V was pared by 9 bases and J by 3 bases, with 4 bases of the junction left unmatched. This CDR3 is 13 amino acids long. This clonotype originated in a man aged 18 to 35 in good health. V and J are TRBV5-4 and TRBJ1-4; TRBD1 agrees at 8 bases. The sample was naive CD8+ T cells sorted from blood. The CDR3 is CATQGASNEKLFF. The DNA for the CDR3 is TGTGCCACCCAGGGGGCGTCTAATGAAAAACTGTTTTTT.